Following are 5 T cell receptor beta chains from one sample sequenced in a study of circulating and synovial CD4+ cells in juvenile arthritis. The method was immunoSEQ multiplex PCR; TCRdb's version includes in-frame clones alone and lacks a portion of them. Of approximately 16,000 clones in the sample, under 95% were seen once. The sequenced sample consisted of CD4+ T cells from blood. The origin of the receptors is a human donor with juvenile idiopathic arthritis.

A note on this clone: The junction and the germline gene differ at one end; a read error may be behind it. The chain recombines TRBV4-1 with TRBJ2-2, with D uncertain. Looked up from germline, CDR1 is MGHRA and CDR2 is YSYEKL. The CDR3 totals 13 residues. The CDR3 bases are TGCGCCAGCAGCCAACAATACACCAGGGAGCTGTTTTTT. This gives the protein CASSQQYTRELFF.

The V gene is TRBV7-6, the J gene TRBJ2-5, with 10 bases identical to TRBD1. Germline loops: CDR1 SGHVS, CDR2 FNYEAQ. Unmatched junction bases numbered 8, after V lost 5 bases and J lost 5 bases. This CDR3 comprises 15 residues. CDR3 protein: CASSKETGGAETQYF. In DNA, the CDR3 is TGTGCCAGCAGCAAAGAGACAGGGGGCGCGGAGACCCAGTACTTC.

This rearrangement joins TRBV9 to TRBJ2-2; D unclear. The CDR3 extends over 16 amino acids. Germline-derived CDR1 and CDR2 are SGDLS and YYNGEE. V was shortened by 0 bases and J by 4 bases, with 13 bases between the two germline ends. The DNA for the CDR3 is TGTGCCAGCAGCGTAGCAACCTCTACCCTCACCGGGGAGCTGTTTTTT. The encoded protein is CASSVATSTLTGELFF. Together with reference TRBV9 and TRBJ2-2, the CDR3 gives the full variable domain: DSGVTQTPKHLITATGQRVTLRCSPRSGDLSVYWYQQSLDQGLQFLIQYYNGEERAKGNILERFSAQQFPDLHSELNLSSLELGDSALYFCASSVATSTLTGELFFGEGSRLTVL.

This chain links TRBV10-2 with TRBJ1-6; 7 bases are a match to TRBD1. The junction had 3 bases not matched to a gene; V was cut back by 2 bases and J by 2 bases. Germline V gene data show CDR1 as WSHSY and CDR2 as SAAADI. The length of the CDR3 is 16 residues. CDR3 protein: CASSEPTGAYNSPLHF. CDR3 DNA: TGCGCCAGCAGTGAGCCCACAGGGGCCTATAATTCACCCCTCCACTTT.

This clone was detected only a few times. This sequence joins TRBV6-7 and TRBJ1-4; D gene uncertain. TRBV6-7 is treated as an ORF (open reading frame) with a function not yet certain. The CDR3 spans 15 residues. The V end lost 0 bases, the J end lost 7 bases, and 12 bases lay between the germline ends. This CDR3 reads CASSYSKGGSEKLFF. The CDR3, as DNA: TGTGCCAGCAGTTACTCGAAGGGAGGGAGTGAAAAACTGTTTTTT.